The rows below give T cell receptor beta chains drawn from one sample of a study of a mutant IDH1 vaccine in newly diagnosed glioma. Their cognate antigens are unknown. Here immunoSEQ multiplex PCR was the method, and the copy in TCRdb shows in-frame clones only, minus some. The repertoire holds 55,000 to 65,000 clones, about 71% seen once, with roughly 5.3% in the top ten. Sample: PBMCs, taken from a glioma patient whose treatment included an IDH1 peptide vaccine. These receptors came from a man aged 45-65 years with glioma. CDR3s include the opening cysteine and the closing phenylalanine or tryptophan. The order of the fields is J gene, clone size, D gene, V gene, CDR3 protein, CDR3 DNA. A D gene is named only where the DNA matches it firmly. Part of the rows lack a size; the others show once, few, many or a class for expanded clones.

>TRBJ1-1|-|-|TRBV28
CASSLADEAFF
TGTGCCAGCAGCCTCGCAGATGAAGCTTTCTTT
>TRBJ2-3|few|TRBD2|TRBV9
CASSVGPSGGDTQYF
TGTGCCAGCAGCGTAGGCCCTAGCGGGGGAGATACGCAGTATTTT
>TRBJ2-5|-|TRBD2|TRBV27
CASSRRGGLVVQETQYF
TGTGCCAGCAGTAGAAGGGGGGGACTAGTTGTCCAAGAGACCCAGTACTTC
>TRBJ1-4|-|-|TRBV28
CASSLLGPTNEKLFF
TGTGCCAGCAGTTTATTAGGCCCAACTAATGAAAAACTGTTTTTT
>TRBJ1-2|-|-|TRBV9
CASSATSNYGYTF
TGTGCCAGCAGCGCTACCTCTAACTATGGCTACACCTTC
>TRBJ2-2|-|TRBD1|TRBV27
CASSLHGQGSTGELFF
TGTGCCAGCAGTTTACATGGACAGGGTTCCACCGGGGAGCTGTTTTTT
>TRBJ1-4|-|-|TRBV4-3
CASSQTAANEKLFF
TGCGCCAGCAGCCAGACGGCGGCTAATGAAAAACTGTTTTTT
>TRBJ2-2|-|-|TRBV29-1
CSVILTGPGELFF
TGCAGCGTAATACTGACAGGTCCCGGGGAGCTGTTTTTT
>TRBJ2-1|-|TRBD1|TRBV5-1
CASSPGQGGNEQFF
TGCGCCAGCAGCCCAGGACAGGGCGGGAATGAGCAGTTCTTC
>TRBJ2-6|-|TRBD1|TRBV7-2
CASSSLGTALGGANVLTF
TGTGCCAGCAGCTCATTGGGGACAGCCCTCGGAGGGGCCAACGTCCTGACTTTC
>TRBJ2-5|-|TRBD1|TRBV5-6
CASSSDRTLYIQETQYF
TGTGCCAGCAGCTCGGACAGGACCCTCTACATCCAAGAGACCCAGTACTTC
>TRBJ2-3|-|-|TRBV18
CASSPQRSTDTQYF
TGTGCCAGCTCACCCCAACGTAGCACAGATACGCAGTATTTT
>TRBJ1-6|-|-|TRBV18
CASSPSDGVNSPLHF
TGTGCCAGCTCACCTTCGGATGGAGTGAATTCACCCCTCCACTTT
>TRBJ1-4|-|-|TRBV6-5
CASSPSYATNEKLFF
TGTGCCAGCAGTCCTTCTTATGCAACTAATGAAAAACTGTTTTTT
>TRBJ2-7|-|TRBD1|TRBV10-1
CASSGGQETYEQYF
TGCGCCAGCAGTGGGGGACAGGAGACCTACGAGCAGTACTTC
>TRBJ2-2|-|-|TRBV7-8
CASSPEGRGSGELFF
TGTGCCAGCAGCCCCGAAGGGCGGGGTAGCGGGGAGCTGTTTTTT
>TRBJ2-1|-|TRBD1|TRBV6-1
CASSEPGQGSGDEQFF
TGTGCCAGCAGTGAACCGGGACAGGGATCCGGCGATGAGCAGTTCTTC
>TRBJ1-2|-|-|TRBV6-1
CASNFGSNYGYTF
TGTGCCAGCAACTTCGGGAGTAACTATGGCTACACCTTC
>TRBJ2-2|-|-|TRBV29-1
CSVDAANTGELFF
TGCAGCGTTGATGCAGCAAACACCGGGGAGCTGTTTTTT
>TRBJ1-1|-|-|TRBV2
CASSEQTGSNTEAFF
TGTGCCAGCAGCGAACAGACAGGATCGAACACTGAAGCTTTCTTT
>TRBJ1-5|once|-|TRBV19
CASSIQGPQPQHF
TGTGCCAGTAGTATCCAAGGACCTCAGCCCCAGCATTTT
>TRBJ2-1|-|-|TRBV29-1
CSVEPWEEAYNEQFF
TGCAGCGTTGAACCCTGGGAAGAAGCCTACAATGAGCAGTTCTTC
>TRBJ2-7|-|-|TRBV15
CATSRRNEQYF
TGTGCCACCAGCAGACGAAACGAGCAGTACTTC
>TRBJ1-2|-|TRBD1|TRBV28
CASSTGQGYGYTF
TGTGCCAGCAGTACCGGACAGGGCTATGGCTACACCTTC
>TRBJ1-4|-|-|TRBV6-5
CASSYSSPGLNEKLFF
TGTGCCAGCAGTTACTCGAGTCCGGGGCTTAATGAAAAACTGTTTTTT
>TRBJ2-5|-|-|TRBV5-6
CASGLAGAQETQYF
TGTGCCAGCGGATTGGCAGGGGCCCAAGAGACCCAGTACTTC
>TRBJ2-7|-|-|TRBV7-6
CASSLAPAGNEQYF
TGTGCCAGCAGCTTAGCTCCCGCAGGGAACGAGCAGTACTTC
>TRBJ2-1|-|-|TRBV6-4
CANQQGSHEQFF
TGTGCCAACCAACAGGGATCCCATGAGCAGTTCTTC
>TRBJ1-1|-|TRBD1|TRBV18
CASSPQGGTEAFF
TGTGCCAGCTCACCCCAGGGGGGCACTGAAGCTTTCTTT
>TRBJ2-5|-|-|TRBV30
CAWSVVSEGGTQYF
TGTGCCTGGAGTGTGGTCAGCGAGGGAGGGACCCAGTACTTC
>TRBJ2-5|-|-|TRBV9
CASSAEGGRQETQYF
TGTGCCAGCAGTGCCGAAGGGGGGCGCCAAGAGACCCAGTACTTC
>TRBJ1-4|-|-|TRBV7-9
CASSLSFHNHRGEKLFF
TGTGCCAGCAGCTTAAGCTTCCACAATCACCGGGGTGAAAAACTGTTTTTT
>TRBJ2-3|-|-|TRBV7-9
CASSLQGTDTQYF
TGTGCCAGCAGCTTACAGGGCACAGATACGCAGTATTTT
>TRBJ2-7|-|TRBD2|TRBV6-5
CASSLRGAYEQYF
TGTGCCAGCAGCCTCCGGGGGGCCTACGAGCAGTACTTC
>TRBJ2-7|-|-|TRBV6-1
CATSFSYEQYF
TGTGCCACTTCCTTTTCCTACGAGCAGTACTTC
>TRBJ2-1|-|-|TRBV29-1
CSVEADYGNEQFF
TGCAGCGTTGAAGCGGACTACGGGAATGAGCAGTTCTTC
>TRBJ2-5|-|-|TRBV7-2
CASSLARGFQETQYF
TGTGCCAGCAGCTTAGCCCGGGGCTTCCAAGAGACCCAGTACTTC
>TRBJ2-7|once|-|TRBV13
CASSLGGVYEQYF
TGTGCCAGCAGCTTAGGGGGGGTCTACGAGCAGTACTTC
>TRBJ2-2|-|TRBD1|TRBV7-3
CASSPQGALDTGELFF
TGTGCCAGCAGCCCACAGGGGGCCCTTGACACCGGGGAGCTGTTTTTT
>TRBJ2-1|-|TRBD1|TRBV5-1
CASSFSQGAINEQFF
TGCGCCAGCAGCTTTTCACAGGGGGCTATAAATGAGCAGTTCTTC
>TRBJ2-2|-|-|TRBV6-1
CASSGRVHTGELFF
TGTGCCAGCAGTGGGCGGGTCCACACCGGGGAGCTGTTTTTT
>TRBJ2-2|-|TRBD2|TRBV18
CASSPPKEAGGTGELFF
TGTGCCAGCTCACCACCTAAAGAAGCGGGGGGCACCGGGGAGCTGTTTTTT
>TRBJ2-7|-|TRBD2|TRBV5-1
CASSLEGLAGKEQYF
TGCGCCAGCAGCTTGGAAGGGCTAGCGGGGAAAGAGCAGTACTTC
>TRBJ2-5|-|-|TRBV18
CASSFSRGSQETQYF
TGTGCCAGCTCATTTTCCAGGGGCTCCCAAGAGACCCAGTACTTC
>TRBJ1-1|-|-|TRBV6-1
CASRQGWTEAFF
TGTGCCAGCAGACAGGGTTGGACTGAAGCTTTCTTT
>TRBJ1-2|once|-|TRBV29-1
CSVPIGQTDYGYTF
TGCAGCGTCCCGATTGGGCAGACCGACTATGGCTACACCTTC
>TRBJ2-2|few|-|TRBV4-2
CASSQTPGQATGELFF
TGTGCCAGCAGCCAAACACCGGGACAAGCCACCGGGGAGCTGTTTTTT
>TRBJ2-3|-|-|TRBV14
CASSQVARWSTQYF
TGTGCCAGCAGCCAAGTTGCGAGGTGGAGTACGCAGTATTTT
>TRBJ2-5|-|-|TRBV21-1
CASSIRDCNGTQYF
TGTGCCAGCAGCATCCGGGATTGTAATGGGACCCAGTACTTC
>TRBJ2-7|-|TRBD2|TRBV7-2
CASSLGLAGYEQYF
TGTGCCAGCAGCTTAGGCCTAGCGGGGTACGAGCAGTACTTC
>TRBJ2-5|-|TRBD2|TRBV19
CASSIGIAGPQETQYF
TGTGCCAGTAGTATAGGGATAGCGGGACCTCAAGAGACCCAGTACTTC
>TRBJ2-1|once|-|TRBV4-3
CASSQDTTPYNEQFF
TGCGCCAGCAGCCAAGATACGACACCTTACAATGAGCAGTTCTTC
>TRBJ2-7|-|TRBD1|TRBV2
CASSRDRDREQYF
TGTGCCAGCAGCCGGGACAGGGACAGGGAGCAGTACTTC
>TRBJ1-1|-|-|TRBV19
CASSAEGGTEAFF
TGTGCCAGTAGTGCGGAAGGGGGCACTGAAGCTTTCTTT
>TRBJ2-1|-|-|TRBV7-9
CASSLVSGGARNNEQFF
TGTGCCAGCAGCTTAGTCTCAGGAGGGGCCAGAAACAATGAGCAGTTCTTC
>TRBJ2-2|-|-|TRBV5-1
CASSPPADGELFF
TGCGCCAGCAGCCCGCCGGCGGACGGGGAGCTGTTTTTT
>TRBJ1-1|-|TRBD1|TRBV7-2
CASSLDRGYTEAFF
TGTGCCAGCAGCTTAGACAGGGGGTACACTGAAGCTTTCTTT
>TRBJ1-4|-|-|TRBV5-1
CASSFRTNEKLFF
TGCGCCAGCAGTTTTCGAACTAATGAAAAACTGTTTTTT
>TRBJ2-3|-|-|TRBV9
CASSVATLTDTQYF
TGTGCCAGCAGCGTAGCTACTCTAACAGATACGCAGTATTTT
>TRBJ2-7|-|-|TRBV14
CASSQTVRSYEQYF
TGTGCCAGCAGCCAAACAGTCCGATCTTACGAGCAGTACTTC